A single sample gave rise to the 2 T cell receptor beta chains below, sequenced in a study of blood T cell repertoires in COVID-19. The assay was immunoSEQ multiplex PCR, and TCRdb's table has in-frame clones only and misses some. Here the sample spans 110,000 or so clones, about 83% being singletons. The sample taken for sequencing was peripheral blood. The receptors here all came from a man in his sixties with acute or convalescent COVID-19.

V gene TRBV7-8 combines with J gene TRBJ2-3; 11 bases agree with TRBD2. CDR1 is SGHVS, CDR2 FQNEAQ, per germline. This CDR3 has 16 residues. The J segment lost 5 bases and the V segment lost 7 bases, leaving 11 bases of the junction unmatched. The CDR3 loop is CASTPRLAGGIDTQYF. CDR3 nucleotide sequence: TGTGCCAGCACGCCTCGCCTAGCGGGAGGAATAGATACGCAGTATTTT.

As concerns this clone: Other DNA sequences of this sample code for an identical CDR3. The chain couples TRBV6-5 to TRBJ1-1; 7 bases align to TRBD1. The CDR3 loop spans 13 amino acids. CDR1 and CDR2 (germline): MNHEY, SVGAGI. Trimming removed 5 bases from V and 6 bases from J; junction bases left unmatched: 6. CDR3 sequence (DNA): TGTGCCAGCAGTCGACAGGGTGTCGCTGAAGCTTTCTTT. It encodes CASSRQGVAEAFF.